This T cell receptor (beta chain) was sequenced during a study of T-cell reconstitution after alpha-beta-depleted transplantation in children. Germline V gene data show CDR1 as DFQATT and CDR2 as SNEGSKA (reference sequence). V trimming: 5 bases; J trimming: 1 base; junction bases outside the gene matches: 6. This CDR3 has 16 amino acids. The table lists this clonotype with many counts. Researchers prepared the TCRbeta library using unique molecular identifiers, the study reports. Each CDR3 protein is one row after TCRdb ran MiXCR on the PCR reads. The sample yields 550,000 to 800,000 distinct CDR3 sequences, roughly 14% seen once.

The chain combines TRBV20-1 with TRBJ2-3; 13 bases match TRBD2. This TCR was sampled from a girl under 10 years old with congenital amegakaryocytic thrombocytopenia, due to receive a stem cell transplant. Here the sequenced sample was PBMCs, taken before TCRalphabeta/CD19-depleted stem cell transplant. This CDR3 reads CSAPRLAGGRTDTQYF. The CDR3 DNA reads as TGCAGTGCTCCCCGACTAGCGGGAGGCCGCACAGATACGCAGTATTTT.